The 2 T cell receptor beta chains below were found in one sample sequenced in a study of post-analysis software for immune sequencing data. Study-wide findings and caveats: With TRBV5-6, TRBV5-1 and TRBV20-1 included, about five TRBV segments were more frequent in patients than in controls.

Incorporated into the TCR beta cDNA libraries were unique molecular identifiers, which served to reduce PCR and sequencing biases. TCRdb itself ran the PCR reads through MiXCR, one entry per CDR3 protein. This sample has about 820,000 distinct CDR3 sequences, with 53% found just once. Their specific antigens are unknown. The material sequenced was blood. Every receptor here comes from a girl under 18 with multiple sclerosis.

The CDR3 loop is CASGSEGRGTPYEQYF. Here the CDR3 DNA reads TGTGCCAGCGGATCGGAGGGTAGGGGGACCCCCTACGAGCAGTACTTC. This sequence joins TRBV28 and TRBJ2-7, with D perhaps matching TRBD1 or TRBD2 (6 bases each). This CDR3 is 16 amino acids long. In germline, CDR1 is MDHEN, CDR2 SYDVKM. Trimming removed 8 bases from V and 2 bases from J, with 22 bases in between.

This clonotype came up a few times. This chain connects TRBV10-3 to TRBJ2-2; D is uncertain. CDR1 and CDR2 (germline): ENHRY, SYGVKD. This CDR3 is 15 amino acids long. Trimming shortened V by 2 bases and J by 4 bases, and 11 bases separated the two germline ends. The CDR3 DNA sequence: TGTGCCATCAGTGAGCTATCGCGTGGCACCGGGGAGCTGTTTTTT. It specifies CAISELSRGTGELFF.